This TCR beta chain originates from a study of T cells in Graves' hyperthyroidism and ophthalmopathy. Study in general: Before any treatment, at initial diagnosis, peripheral blood was collected.

Uncontrolled infection, other autoimmune disease, pregnancy or lactation led to exclusion. The germline CDR1 and CDR2 sequences are MNHEY and SVGAGI. There are 16 residues in the CDR3. V gave up 2 bases and J gave up 3 bases, with 13 bases separating them. Remarks on this clonotype: Its target is unknown.

Template material for amplifying TCR beta CDR3 regions consisted of RNA transcripts. HTBI primers were employed in a first-round RT-PCR of the TCR CDR3. TCRdb reprocessed the multiplex PCR reads with MiXCR, giving one entry per CDR3 protein. The sample has some 600,000 distinct CDR3 sequences; about 14% are singletons. Study-level findings and limits: Progression to ophthalmopathy was predicted a median of roughly 6.8 months early.

The specimen was blood. The clonotype comes from a woman aged 25 to 45 with Graves' hyperthyroidism that later progressed to Graves' ophthalmopathy. The V gene is TRBV6-5, the J gene TRBJ2-2; D may match TRBD1 or TRBD2 (5 bases each). CDR3 sequence (DNA): TGTGCCAGCAGTTACGGCCTCCAGGGACACACCGGGGAGCTGTTTTTT. It translates to CASSYGLQGHTGELFF.